The 23 T cell receptor beta chains below were found in one sample sequenced in a study of beta chain features in type 1 diabetes. Study outcomes and limitations: When Type 1 diabetes patients were examined, their TCRB CDR3s proved moderately but significantly shorter in all four CD4+ subsets.

What was sequenced were expressed TCRB transcripts, since all of the isolated RNA had been reverse transcribed. The repertoire was sequenced with immunoSEQ multiplex PCR; TCRdb's copy has only in-frame clones and lacks some. The sample has approximately 270,000 clones; over 11% are singletons. Their cognate antigens are unknown. What was sequenced was naive CD4+ T cells from blood. These receptors originate from a man aged 25 to 45 with type 1 diabetes.

This chain uses TRBV28 with TRBJ1-2, with D unresolved. Germline V lookup: CDR1 MDHEN, CDR2 SYDVKM. Trimming removed 4 bases from V and 3 bases from J, with 9 bases in between. The CDR3 is 13 amino acids. The DNA of the CDR3 is TGTGCCAGCAGTTCCCCCGGGGACTATGGCTACACCTTC. The encoded protein is CASSSPGDYGYTF.

The table lists this clone with a few counts. This chain links TRBV2 with TRBJ2-5; 8 nucleotides align to TRBD2. The CDR3 contains 13 residues. The germline V gene encodes CDR1 SNHLY and CDR2 FYNNEI. The ends lost 11 bases at V and 4 bases at J; junction bases unmatched: 9. CDR3 loop: CARRVGRGETQYF. CDR3 nucleotide sequence: TGTGCCCGGAGGGTCGGGAGGGGAGAGACCCAGTACTTC.

This clone has just a few counts. The genes are TRBV28 and TRBJ2-1, with D possibly matching TRBD2 (5 bases). Germline V lookup: CDR1 MDHEN, CDR2 SYDVKM. Trimming left V 5 bases short and J 3 bases short, with 20 bases between. The CDR3 spans 17 residues. The CDR3 DNA reads TGTGCCAGCAGTCCCAGCGGAGCGAGGATTCGCTACAATGAGCAGTTCTTC. Translation: CASSPSGARIRYNEQFF. The variable domain in full, with the rest retrieved from reference TRBV28 and TRBJ2-1, is DVKVTQSSRYLVKRTGEKVFLECVQDMDHENMFWYRQDPGLGLRLIYFSYDVKMKEKGDIPEGYSVSREKKERFSLILESASTNQTSMYLCASSPSGARIRYNEQFFGPGTRLTVL.

This clone was seen a few times. The chain recombines TRBV7-9 with TRBJ2-3; TRBD2 matches at 7 bases. The CDR3 extends over 14 amino acids. V shed 5 bases and J 0 bases; nucleotides not matched to a gene: 2. Germline CDR1 and CDR2: SEHNR and FQNEAQ (reference sequence). DNA of the CDR3: TGTGCCAGCAGCCGTAGCGGGAGCACAGATACGCAGTATTTT. Encoded protein: CASSRSGSTDTQYF.

V is TRBV9 and J is TRBJ2-1; TRBD2 matches at 10 bases. The V gene's germline CDR1 is SGDLS and CDR2 YYNGEE. V dropped 0 bases and J dropped 1; count of bases not matched to a gene: 4. This CDR3 spans 17 amino acids. The CDR3 DNA sequence: TGTGCCAGCAGCGTAGAAAGCGGGAGGGTATCCTACAATGAGCAGTTCTTC. Translating it yields CASSVESGRVSYNEQFF.

The V call is TRBV6-5, the J call TRBJ1-1; maybe TRBD1 (5 bases). Trimming pared 7 bases from V and 6 bases from J, leaving 15 bases between. The CDR3 consists of 13 residues. Germline V gene sequence: CDR1 MNHEY, CDR2 SVGAGI. CDR3 DNA sequence: TGTGCCAGCAAGAAACAGGTGGTGGCTGAAGCTTTCTTT. Translated, it gives CASKKQVVAEAFF.

This chain links TRBV5-1 with TRBJ2-7; a possible D gene is TRBD1 (6 bases). The V gene lost 0 bases and the J gene lost 4 bases, with 11 bases spanning the gap. Germline-derived CDR1 and CDR2 are SGHRS and YFSETQ. The CDR3 contains 14 residues. The CDR3 sequence: CASSLEGQTYEQYF. The CDR3 DNA reads TGCGCCAGCAGCTTGGAAGGACAGACGTACGAGCAGTACTTC. Full variable domain (missing parts from reference TRBV5-1 and TRBJ2-7): KAGVTQTPRYLIKTRGQQVTLSCSPISGHRSVSWYQQTPGQGLQFLFEYFSETQRNKGNFPGRFSGRQFSNSRSEMNVSTLELGDSALYLCASSLEGQTYEQYFGPGTRLTVT.

This clone was seen a few times. V is TRBV19 and J is TRBJ2-5; TRBD2 aligns across 13 bases. Per the germline V gene, CDR1 is LNHDA and CDR2 is SQIVND (reference sequence). Losses at the gene ends were 5 bases for V and 2 bases for J; bases not matched to a gene: 5. This CDR3 has 16 residues. The CDR3 loop is CASSPILAGGQETQYF. CDR3 sequence (DNA): TGTGCCAGTAGTCCCATACTAGCGGGAGGGCAAGAGACCCAGTACTTC.

This clone has only a few counts. The V and J genes are TRBV29-1 and TRBJ2-1; D is possibly TRBD2 (5 bases). CDR3 length equals 14 residues. Germline V gene sequence: CDR1 SQVTM, CDR2 ANQGSEA. V was clipped by 6 bases and J by 0 bases, with 12 bases between them. DNA of the CDR3: TGCAGCGTCGCCCCGGGAAGCTCCTACAATGAGCAGTTCTTC. Encoded protein: CSVAPGSSYNEQFF.

V gene TRBV5-1 combines with J gene TRBJ1-1, with TRBD1 identical over 7 bases. Trimming cost V 0 bases and J 11 bases; bases outside gene matches: 4. The germline V gene has CDR1 SGHRS and CDR2 YFSETQ. CDR3 length: 12 residues. CDR3 in DNA: TGCGCCAGCAGCTTGGGACAGGGCAACGCTTTCTTT. Residues: CASSLGQGNAFF.

V gene TRBV30 combines with J gene TRBJ2-7, with TRBD1 matching over 10 bases. This CDR3 has 14 residues. V lost 8 bases and J lost 0; bases outside the gene matches: 7. Germline CDR1 is GTSNPN and CDR2 is SVGIG (reference sequence). The CDR3 nucleotides read TGTGCCGGATCAAGGGACAGGGGCTCCTACGAGCAGTACTTC. This encodes CAGSRDRGSYEQYF. Using reference TRBV30 and TRBJ2-7 for the parts outside the CDR3, the full variable domain is SQTIHQWPATLVQPVGSPLSLECTVEGTSNPNLYWYRQAAGRGLQLLFYSVGIGQISSEVPQNLSASRPQDRQFILSSKKLLLSDSGFYLCAGSRDRGSYEQYFGPGTRLTVT.

The rearrangement uses TRBV6-5 and TRBJ1-4; D unclear. Trimming removed 0 bases at V and 5 bases at J, with 7 bases between. This CDR3 region has 14 residues. CDR1 MNHEY and CDR2 SVGAGI come from the germline V gene. CDR3 nucleotide sequence: TGTGCCAGCAGTTACTCGGGAGGAAATGAAAAACTGTTTTTT. Its protein is CASSYSGGNEKLFF.

This clone appeared a few times. J is TRBJ2-7 and V is TRBV7-2, with D possibly being TRBD1 (7 bases). Trimming left V 1 base short and J 2 bases short, with 12 bases between. The CDR3 runs to 15 residues. CDR1 and CDR2 from the germline V gene are SGHTA and FQGNSA. The CDR3: CASSLGGDRTYEQYF. As DNA, the CDR3 is TGTGCCAGCAGCTTAGGCGGGGACAGAACCTACGAGCAGTACTTC.

This clone came up a few times. The chain carries TRBV5-4 and TRBJ1-1; perhaps TRBD1 as D (5 bases). Germline CDR1 SGHNT, CDR2 YYREEE (reference sequence). This CDR3 has 15 residues. V lost 1 base to trimming and J lost 1 base, with 11 bases between them. The CDR3 sequence: CASSLRRGGNTEAFF. Written as DNA, the CDR3 is TGTGCCAGCAGCTTGCGTCGCGGGGGGAACACTGAAGCTTTCTTT.

Only a few counts were recorded for this clone. The rearrangement links TRBV28 to TRBJ1-2, with D perhaps TRBD1 (6 bases). V lost 7 bases to trimming and J lost 12 bases, with 21 bases between them. The CDR3 has 13 residues. CDR1 MDHEN and CDR2 SYDVKM come from the germline V gene. CDR3 bases: TGTGCCAGCACCTCCTCTTCCCAGGGGATTCACACCTTC. The encoded protein is CASTSSSQGIHTF.

This clone was counted once. This sequence joins TRBV2 and TRBJ2-3; TRBD2 agrees at 9 bases. The CDR3 has 15 residues. The junction had 3 bases not matched to a gene; V was cut back by 5 bases and J by 0 bases. Germline CDR1 SNHLY, CDR2 FYNNEI. The CDR3 DNA follows: TGTGCCAGCAGTCCGACTAGCGGAAGCACAGATACGCAGTATTTT. It codes for CASSPTSGSTDTQYF.

In its sample, this clone was seen a few times. Distinct nucleotide sequences in the sample also encode this CDR3. CDR3 in amino acids: CASSPRQASGANVLTF. CDR3 coding DNA: TGTGCCAGCTCACCCCGACAGGCCTCTGGGGCCAACGTCCTGACTTTC. V and J are TRBV18 and TRBJ2-6; D perhaps matches TRBD1 (6 bases). Germline CDR1 and CDR2: KGHSH and LQKENI. The CDR3 length is 16 residues. Trimming removed 3 bases from V and 0 bases from J, with 9 bases in between.

This clone has just a few counts. The CDR3 loop is CASSLAIHSHTQYF. Here the CDR3 DNA reads TGTGCCAGCAGCTTAGCGATACACAGTCATACGCAGTATTTT. The V call is TRBV7-2, the J call TRBJ2-3; D uncertain. This CDR3 spans 14 amino acids. The ends were cut back, 0 bases at V and 7 bases at J, with 11 bases in the middle. The germline gives CDR1 SGHTA, CDR2 FQGNSA. The whole variable domain, remainder taken from reference TRBV7-2 and TRBJ2-3, is GAGVSQSPSNKVTEKGKDVELRCDPISGHTALYWYRQSLGQGLEFLIYFQGNSAPDKSGLPSDRFSAERTGGSVSTLTIQRTQQEDSAVYLCASSLAIHSHTQYFGPGTRLTVL.

This clone was observed a few times. The chain is built from TRBV5-1 and TRBJ2-1; tentatively, D is TRBD2 (6 bases). The CDR3 has 14 amino acids. CDR1 SGHRS and CDR2 YFSETQ come from the germline V gene. V lost 5 bases and J 5 bases, leaving 14 bases between the germline ends. CDR3 in DNA: TGCGCCAGCAGTCAAGGGGCGGGGAACAATGAGCAGTTCTTC. Encoded protein: CASSQGAGNNEQFF.

This clone has only a few counts. The genes are TRBV21-1 and TRBJ1-2; TRBD1 is the table's D call, not checked against the DNA. TRBV21-1 is marked as a pseudogene. This CDR3 has 14 amino acids. The CDR3 loop is CASSEETGGNGYTF. DNA for the CDR3: TGTGCCAGCAGCGAGGAGACAGGGGGGAATGGCTACACCTTC.

In its sample, this clone was seen a few times. The V gene is TRBV25-1, the J gene TRBJ2-3, with 10 nucleotides matching TRBD2. The length of the CDR3 is 15 residues. CDR1 and CDR2 from the germline V gene are MGHDK and SYGVNS. The V and J ends lost 6 bases and 1 base, in that order; junction bases with no gene match: 4. The CDR3 sequence: CASRASGSRTDTQYF. The CDR3 bases are TGTGCCAGCAGGGCTAGCGGGAGTCGCACAGATACGCAGTATTTT.

The table lists this clone with a few counts. V and J are TRBV30 and TRBJ2-7; 7 positions agree with TRBD1. Germline lookup yields CDR1 GTSNPN and CDR2 SVGIG (reference sequence). This CDR3 has 12 amino acids. J lost 2 bases, V lost 5 bases, and 3 bases had no gene match. The CDR3, as DNA: TGTGCCTGGGGGGGACAGACCTACGAGCAGTACTTC. As protein: CAWGGQTYEQYF.

This clone was seen more than once but under ten times. J is TRBJ2-5 and V is TRBV29-1, with a possible D match to TRBD1 (5 bases). The germline V and J ends were trimmed by 5 bases and 5 bases, with 15 bases remaining between them. The CDR3 spans 13 residues. CDR1 is SQVTM and CDR2 is ANQGSEA in the germline V gene. The CDR3 sequence: CSVISRGMETQYF. Written as DNA, the CDR3 is TGCAGCGTTATCAGTAGGGGAATGGAGACCCAGTACTTC.